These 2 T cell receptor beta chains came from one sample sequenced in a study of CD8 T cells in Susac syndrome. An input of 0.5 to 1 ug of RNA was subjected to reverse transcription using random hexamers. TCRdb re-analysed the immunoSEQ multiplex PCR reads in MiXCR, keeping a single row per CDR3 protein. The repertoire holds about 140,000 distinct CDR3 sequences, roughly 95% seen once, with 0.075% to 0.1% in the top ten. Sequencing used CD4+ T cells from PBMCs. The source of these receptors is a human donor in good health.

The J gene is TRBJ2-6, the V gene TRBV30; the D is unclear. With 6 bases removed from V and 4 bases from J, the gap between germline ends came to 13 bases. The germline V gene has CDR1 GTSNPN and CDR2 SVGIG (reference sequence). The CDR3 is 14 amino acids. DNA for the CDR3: TGTGCCTGTATCGGTCTTAGAGGGGCCAACGTCCTGACTTTC. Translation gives CACIGLRGANVLTF.

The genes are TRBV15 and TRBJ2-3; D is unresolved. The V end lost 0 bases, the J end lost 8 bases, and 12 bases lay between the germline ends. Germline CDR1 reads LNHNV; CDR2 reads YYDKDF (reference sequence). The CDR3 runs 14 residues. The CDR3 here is CATSRDQVLGTQYF. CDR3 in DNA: TGTGCCACCAGCAGAGATCAAGTTCTAGGTACGCAGTATTTT.